The source of this TCR beta chain is a study of T cells in localized non-small cell lung cancer. Study-level findings and limits: Median detection of top 100 tumor clones in adjacent lung was about 60 clones. Uninvolved adjacent lung had higher T cell clonality than tumor and all other tissues.

CDR1 LNHDA and CDR2 SQIVND come from the germline V gene (reference sequence). Trimming pared 4 bases from V and 2 bases from J, leaving 11 bases between. The CDR3 runs 14 residues. Assay used: immunoSEQ multiplex PCR; TCRdb lists only in-frame clones, some missing. The repertoire consists of thousands of clones, with around 21% occurring once and the leading ten covering more than 15%. This clone was seen a single time. Its antigen is not known. This clonotype was obtained from a male donor aged 60 or older with stage I lung adenocarcinoma. The V and J genes are TRBV19 and TRBJ1-2; D perhaps matches TRBD1 (5 bases). The sequencing here drew on lung tumor tissue, taken before any cancer treatment. CDR3 residues: CASSTGRENYGYTF. The CDR3 DNA reads as TGTGCCAGTAGTACGGGACGGGAAAACTATGGCTACACCTTC.